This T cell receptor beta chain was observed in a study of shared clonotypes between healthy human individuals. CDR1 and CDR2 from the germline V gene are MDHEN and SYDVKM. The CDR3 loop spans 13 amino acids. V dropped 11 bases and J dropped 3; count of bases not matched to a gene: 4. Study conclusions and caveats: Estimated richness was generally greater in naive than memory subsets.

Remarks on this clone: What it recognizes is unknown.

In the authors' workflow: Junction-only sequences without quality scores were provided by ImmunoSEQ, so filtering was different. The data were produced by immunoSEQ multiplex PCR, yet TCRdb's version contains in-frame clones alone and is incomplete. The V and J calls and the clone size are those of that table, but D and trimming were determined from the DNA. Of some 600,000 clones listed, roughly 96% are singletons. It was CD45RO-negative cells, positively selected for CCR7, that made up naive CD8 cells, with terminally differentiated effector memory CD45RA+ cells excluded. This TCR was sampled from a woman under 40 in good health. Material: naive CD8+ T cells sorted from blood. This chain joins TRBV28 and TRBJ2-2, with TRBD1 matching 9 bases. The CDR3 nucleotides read TGTGCCCTCGGGGACAGGGACACCGGGGAGCTGTTTTTT. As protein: CALGDRDTGELFF.